The source of this T cell receptor (beta chain) is a study of cytomegalovirus exposure and HLA in healthy donors. 60 Vbeta and 13 Jbeta primers were used in PCR. Assay: immunoSEQ multiplex PCR; the TCRdb copy retains only in-frame clones and omits some. The repertoire holds more than 85,000 clones, with over 75% as singletons. Remarks on this clone: Its antigen is not known.

Healthy individuals who donated bone marrow served as the donors. Trimming shortened V by 0 bases and J by 0 bases, and 12 bases separated the two germline ends. Per germline, CDR1 SGDLS and CDR2 YYNGEE. The CDR3 is 16 residues long. Study-wide findings and caveats: The Asian-associated ancestry cluster reportedly had fewer N-insertions than the approximately 630-donor mean in a later analysis. In a later analysis, TCR association rates varied by HLA locus: DRB1 most, HLA-C fewest. Analysis was carried out at a later point, and it linked a missense DCLRE1C variant to TCR beta V- and J-gene trimming.

The chain employs TRBV9 and TRBJ2-5; D might be TRBD1 (6 bases). Sequences were obtained from PBMCs. The TCR was taken from a young man in good health and CMV-seropositive. This CDR3 reads CASSVAGQTHQETQYF. The CDR3 region has the DNA TGTGCCAGCAGCGTAGCAGGACAGACCCACCAAGAGACCCAGTACTTC.